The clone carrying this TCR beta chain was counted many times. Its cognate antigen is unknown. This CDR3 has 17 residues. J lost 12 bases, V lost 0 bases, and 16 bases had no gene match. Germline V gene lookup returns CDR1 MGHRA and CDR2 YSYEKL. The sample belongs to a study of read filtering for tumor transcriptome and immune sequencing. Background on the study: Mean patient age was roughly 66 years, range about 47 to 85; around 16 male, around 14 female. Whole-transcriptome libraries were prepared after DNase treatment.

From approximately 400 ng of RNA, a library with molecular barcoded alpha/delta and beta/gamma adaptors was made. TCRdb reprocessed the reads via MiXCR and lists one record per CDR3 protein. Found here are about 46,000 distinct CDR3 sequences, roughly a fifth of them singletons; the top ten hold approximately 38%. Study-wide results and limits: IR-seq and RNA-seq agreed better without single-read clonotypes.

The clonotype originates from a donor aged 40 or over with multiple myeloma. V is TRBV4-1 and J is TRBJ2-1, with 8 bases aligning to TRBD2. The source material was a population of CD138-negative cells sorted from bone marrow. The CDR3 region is CASSQDRGGLGTMTQFF. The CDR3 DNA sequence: TGCGCCAGCAGCCAAGATAGAGGGGGACTAGGGACAATGACGCAGTTCTTC.